This T cell receptor beta chain emerged from a study of T cell responses to AZD1222 COVID-19 vaccine. With respect to this clone: Its target is not known.

Study results and limitations: Clonal diversity was possibly underestimated, and the donors were mostly white British, with more females. Nearly half of unique spike-specific TCRs reportedly avoided B.1.351 and B.1.1.7 mutated regions. Recipients of AZD1222 seropositive at baseline numbered only 6 or 7.

Only in-frame clones appear in the TCRdb table, and some are missing; sequencing was by immunoSEQ multiplex PCR. This sample has around 110,000 clones, with around 91% found just once. The V gene lost 6 bases and the J gene lost 5 bases, with 10 bases spanning the gap. The CDR3 runs 12 residues. Per germline, CDR1 SEHNR and CDR2 FQNEAQ (reference sequence). The receptor's source is an adult in good health. Material: peripheral blood, obtained on day 0 of AZD1222 vaccination. This chain links TRBV7-9 with TRBJ1-1; no clear D gene. The chain's CDR3 is CASSPERTEAFF. In DNA form, the CDR3 reads TGTGCCAGCAGTCCGGAGCGGACTGAAGCTTTCTTT.